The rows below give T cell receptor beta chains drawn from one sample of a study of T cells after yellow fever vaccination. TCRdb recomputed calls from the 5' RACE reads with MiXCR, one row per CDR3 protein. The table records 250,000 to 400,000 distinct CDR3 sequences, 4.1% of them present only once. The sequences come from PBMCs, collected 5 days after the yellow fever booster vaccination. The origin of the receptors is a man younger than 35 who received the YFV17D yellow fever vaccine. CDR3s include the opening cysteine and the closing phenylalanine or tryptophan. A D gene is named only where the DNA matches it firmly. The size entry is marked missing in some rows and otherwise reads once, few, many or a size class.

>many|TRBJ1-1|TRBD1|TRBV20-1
TGCAGTGCTAGAGGGACAGGGGGCACTGAAGCTTTCTTT
CSARGTGGTEAFF
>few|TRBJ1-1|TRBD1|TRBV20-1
TGCAGTGCTAGCCGACAGGGAGGCACTGAAGCTTTCTTT
CSASRQGGTEAFF
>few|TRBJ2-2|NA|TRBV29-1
TGCAGCGTTGCTCGGCAAACGAACACCGGGGAGCTGTTTTTT
CSVARQTNTGELFF
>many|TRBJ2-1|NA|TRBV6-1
TGTGCCAGCAGTCCAGGGGCCGGCTCCTACAATGAGCAGTTCTTC
CASSPGAGSYNEQFF
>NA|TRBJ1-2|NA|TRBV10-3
TGTGCCATCAGCCTCCCCCAAGGACGGGGTGGCTACACCTTC
CAISLPQGRGGYTF
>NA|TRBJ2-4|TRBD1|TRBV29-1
TGCAGCGTCCGGACAGGGGAGTTGGTCAAAAACATTCAGTACTTC
CSVRTGELVKNIQYF
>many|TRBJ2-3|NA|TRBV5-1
TGCGCCAGCAGCTTGGTGGCAGGGAGCACAGATACGCAGTATTTT
CASSLVAGSTDTQYF
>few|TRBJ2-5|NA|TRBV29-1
TGCAGCGTTTCTACGACAGAACTAGGGACCCAGTACTTC
CSVSTTELGTQYF
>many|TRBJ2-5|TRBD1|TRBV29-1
TGCAGCGTCTGGACAGGGGCTGAGACCCAGTACTTC
CSVWTGAETQYF
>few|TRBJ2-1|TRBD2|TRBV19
TGTGCCAGTAGTATAGCTAGCGGAACCTACAATGAGCAGTTCTTC
CASSIASGTYNEQFF
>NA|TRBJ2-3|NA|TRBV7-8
TGTGCCAGCAGCCCCAACAGGGATACGCAGTATTTT
CASSPNRDTQYF
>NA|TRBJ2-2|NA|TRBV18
TGTGCCAGCTCACCAAGAGACAAGTACACCGGGGAGCTGTTTTTT
CASSPRDKYTGELFF
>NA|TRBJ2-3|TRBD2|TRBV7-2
TGTGCCAGCCATAGCGGGGGGCACGATACGCAGTATTTT
CASHSGGHDTQYF
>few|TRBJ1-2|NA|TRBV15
TGTGCCACCAGCAGGAATACCGGGACACCTTATGGCTACACCTTC
CATSRNTGTPYGYTF
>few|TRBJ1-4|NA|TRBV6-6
TGTGCCAGCAAAGGTGAAAAACTGTTTTTT
CASKGEKLFF
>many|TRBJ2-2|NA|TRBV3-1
TGTGCCAGCAGCAAATGGGACCTCAACACCGGGGAGCTGTTTTTT
CASSKWDLNTGELFF
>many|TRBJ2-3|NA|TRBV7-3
TGTGCCAGCAGCTTAAACCCCGTTGCAGATACGCAGTATTTT
CASSLNPVADTQYF
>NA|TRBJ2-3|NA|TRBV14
TGTGCCAGCAGCGGAGACTTGTCAGGAACTTCCACAGATACGCAGTATTTT
CASSGDLSGTSTDTQYF
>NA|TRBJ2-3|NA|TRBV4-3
TGCGCCAGCAGCCAATCAGTCGAGAGCACAGATACGCAGTATTTT
CASSQSVESTDTQYF
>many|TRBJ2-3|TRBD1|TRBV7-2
TGTGCCAGCAGCTTATCAGGGGGAGATACGCAGTATTTT
CASSLSGGDTQYF
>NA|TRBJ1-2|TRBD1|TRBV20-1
TGCAGTGCTAGAACTTGGGCAGGGGGCTATGGCTACACCTTC
CSARTWAGGYGYTF
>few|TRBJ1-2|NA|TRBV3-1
TGTGCCAGCAGCCAGGGTGAGAGCGGCTACACCTTC
CASSQGESGYTF
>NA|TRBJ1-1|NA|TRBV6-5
TGTGCCAGCAACTTAACACCCTCTCGCAGCACTGAAGCTTTCTTT
CASNLTPSRSTEAFF
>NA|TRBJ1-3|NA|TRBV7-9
TGTGCCAGCAGGGACCTCGGGGCAGGGCGAAACACCATATATTTT
CASRDLGAGRNTIYF
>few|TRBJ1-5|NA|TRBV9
TGTGCCAGCAGCCCGGGGACACCCCATAGCAATCAGCCCCAGCATTTT
CASSPGTPHSNQPQHF
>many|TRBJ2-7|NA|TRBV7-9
TGTGCCAGCAGCTTCGGCCCCTACGAGCAGTACTTC
CASSFGPYEQYF